This T cell receptor (beta chain) was sequenced during a study of blood T cell repertoires in COVID-19 (dated by TCRdb to about 2020). A note on the overall study: Samples covering the acute and convalescent phases of COVID-19 were provided by collaborators in the United States, Italy and Spain. The material from the prospective study consisted of cDNA or gDNA derived from T cells, B-cell-depleted T cells, or PBMCs. The dataset comprised deeply sampled blood TCRbeta repertoires from subjects exposed to, actively infected with, or recovered from COVID-19. The repertoires were released in a freely available public database meant as a resource for research on the immune response to SARS-CoV-2. The samples were drawn from the first 160 participants of the ongoing ImmuneRACE study and from 1,254 subjects provided by 6 global collaborators. A de-identified subject ID, COVID-19 status, age in years and sex were almost always included in the sample metadata. Where available, HLA class I and class II types were taken from metadata supplied by the sample provider and were not determined by assay-based typing.

Another Seattle source contributed samples from volunteer blood donors who had recovered from COVID-19. Collaborating institutions collected whole blood in K2EDTA tubes following their own protocols. For TCRbeta analysis, collaborator samples were shipped as frozen whole blood, as isolated PBMCs, or as DNA extracted from either sample type. TCRbeta CDR3 regions were amplified from genomic DNA using the immunoSEQ Assay, a bias-controlled multiplex PCR. The authors' pipeline ran thus. The number of nucleated cells in each sample was estimated from the amplification of reference gene primers within the assay. Sequence reads were collapsed and filtered to measure the absolute abundance of every unique TCRbeta CDR3 rearrangement. For each sample, productive Simpson clonality was calculated as the square root of Simpson's diversity index over productive rearrangements. As stored in TCRdb, this immuneACCESS dataset retains in-frame rearrangements with V and J assigned. A fraction of the clones does not appear; measured against another copy, unresolved V genes explain less than half of the discrepancy, and the remainder lacks a known reason. That table supplies the V and J calls and clone size; D and trimming were determined from the DNA. The sample yields 150,000 or so clones; around 85% were counted once. Together, the top ten hold about 1.2% of the sample.

The CDR3 has 14 amino acids, counting the end cysteine and phenylalanine. The DNA shown is the 42-base CDR3, in frame from base 1. The germline V gene yields SQVTM for CDR1 and ANQGSEA for CDR2. After removal of 0 bases from V and 7 bases from J, the junction retains 9 bases not matched to a gene. In the case of this clone: What this receptor recognizes is not known. Base qualities were left out, and no much larger clone turns up one base away.

Results the study describes overall, beyond this receptor: How much clinical and demographic metadata was included differed by source and by participant, and the metadata was provided uncurated.

Sequencing was carried out using peripheral blood. The clonotype comes from a man aged 55-75 years who had recovered from COVID-19. Rearrangement joined TRBV29-1 to TRBJ2-7, with 7 central nucleotides matching TRBD2. CDR3 region: CSVEDVTGGREQYF. The base sequence is TGCAGCGTTGAAGATGTGACGGGGGGACGAGAGCAGTACTTC.